This TCR beta chain was profiled in a study of response to subunit inactivated influenza vaccine. Regarding the study as a whole: The study's authors posited that every seasonal influenza vaccination enlists few new T cells.

In TCRdb, the RT-PCR reads were re-called with MiXCR into one record per CDR3 protein. This table has 250,000 to 350,000 distinct CDR3 sequences, 20% to 25% appearing once. Points on this clonotype: Its cognate antigen is unknown.

CDR1 is MGHDK and CDR2 is SYGVNS in the germline V gene. The V gene lost 7 bases and the J gene lost 6 bases, with 18 bases spanning the gap. The CDR3 is 15 amino acids. The chain uses TRBV25-1 and TRBJ2-2; the D gene is possibly TRBD2 (5 bases). This TCR derives from a man in his fifties or sixties who received an inactivated influenza vaccine. Here the sequenced sample was PBMCs from blood, taken roughly 20 months after vaccination. The CDR3 DNA follows: TGTGCCAGCACCCAGATCGGACTGGGATCCGGGGAGCTGTTTTTT. This sequence encodes CASTQIGLGSGELFF.